The 17 T cell receptor beta chains in this list originate from one sample, sequenced in a study of T-cell memory formation after mild COVID-19. From the 5' RACE reads, TCRdb called clonotypes with MiXCR, one entry per CDR3 protein. The sample contains a few hundred thousand distinct CDR3 sequences, around 27% of which appear only once. Sequencing used PBMCs or a T cell subset sorted from them (not recorded which). These receptors were obtained from an adult woman who had mild COVID-19 (a few samples of this study predate the infection). Cell type and time point are not known.

This clonotype was seen a few times. V and J are TRBV7-2 and TRBJ2-7, with D maybe TRBD1 (6 bases). The CDR3 length is 16 residues. Per the germline V gene, CDR1 is SGHTA and CDR2 is FQGNSA. The ends were cut back, 5 bases at V and 2 bases at J, with 19 bases in the middle. CDR3 loop: CASSSMWTDLTYEQYF. Written as DNA, the CDR3 is TGTGCCAGCAGCAGTATGTGGACAGACTTAACCTACGAGCAGTACTTC.

The chain joins TRBV7-2 to TRBJ2-3; the match to TRBD2 covers 7 bases. Germline V gene lookup returns CDR1 SGHTA and CDR2 FQGNSA. The CDR3 has 13 residues. V was pared by 3 bases and J by 5 bases, with 2 bases of the junction left unmatched. The CDR3 spells CASSLGGEDTQYF. CDR3 DNA sequence: TGTGCCAGCAGCTTGGGGGGGGAAGATACGCAGTATTTT.

The chain carries TRBV29-1 and TRBJ2-7; TRBD1 agrees at 7 bases. This CDR3 has 12 residues. Germline V gene sequence: CDR1 SQVTM, CDR2 ANQGSEA. V lost 3 bases to trimming and J lost 6 bases; unmatched junction nucleotides: 5. CDR3: CSVDEQGSEQYF. The CDR3 DNA follows: TGCAGCGTTGATGAACAGGGGAGCGAGCAGTACTTC.

This rearrangement joins TRBV7-6 to TRBJ2-7; no reliable D call. Between the trimmed V and J ends, which lost 1 base and 3 bases, there was a span of 13 bases. The CDR3 has 15 amino acids. Per germline, CDR1 SGHVS and CDR2 FNYEAQ. The DNA for the CDR3 is TGTGCCAGCAGCTTAGTTACGGCTTCAGGCTACGAGCAGTACTTC. This encodes CASSLVTASGYEQYF.

This chain connects TRBV3-1 to TRBJ2-2; tentative D call: TRBD1 (6 bases). Germline V gene sequence: CDR1 LGHDT, CDR2 YNNKEL (reference sequence). Deletions cut 1 base from V and 7 bases from J, with 10 bases between. The CDR3 consists of 14 residues. The CDR3 bases are TGTGCCAGCAGCCAAGGGACAGCAATCGGGGAGCTGTTTTTT. Translation: CASSQGTAIGELFF.

The chain combines TRBV5-1 with TRBJ2-7; TRBD1 matches 7 bases. From germline, CDR1 is SGHRS and CDR2 YFSETQ. V was pared by 3 bases and J by 2 bases, with 5 bases of the junction left unmatched. There are 14 residues in the CDR3. This chain's CDR3 is CASSSRDSPYEQYF. The CDR3 DNA reads TGCGCCAGCAGCTCACGGGACAGTCCCTACGAGCAGTACTTC.

The rearrangement links TRBV20-1 to TRBJ1-2; no clear D. V gave up 5 bases and J gave up 10 bases, with 17 bases separating them. The CDR3 length is 12 residues. CDR1 DFQATT and CDR2 SNEGSKA come from the germline V gene (reference sequence). CDR3 sequence reads: CSAQFGSRDYTF. Written as DNA, the CDR3 is TGCAGTGCTCAGTTCGGCAGTAGGGACTACACCTTC.

CDR3 bases: TGTGCCAGCAGCTTTTTAATCAGGGACAGCTCCTACAATGAGCAGTTCTTC. It translates to CASSFLIRDSSYNEQFF. The chain links TRBV5-5 to TRBJ2-1; 7 bases map to TRBD1. Germline trimming cut 2 bases from V and 0 bases from J; bases unmatched to any gene: 8. Per the germline V gene, CDR1 is SGHKS and CDR2 is YYEKEE (reference sequence). The CDR3 covers 17 residues.

This clonotype was found a few times. This chain joins TRBV6-1 and TRBJ1-2; D remains unclear. This CDR3 is built from 14 residues. Germline V gene lookup returns CDR1 MNHNS and CDR2 SASEGT. Between the trimmed V and J ends, which lost 5 bases and 4 bases, there was a span of 14 bases. CDR3 protein: CASSPRGILYGYTF. CDR3 nucleotides: TGTGCCAGCAGTCCCCGAGGCATCCTCTATGGCTACACCTTC.

V usage is TRBV20-1 and J usage is TRBJ2-4; D call uncertain. The V and J ends lost 2 bases and 0 bases respectively, with 11 bases between them. CDR1 and CDR2 from the germline V gene are DFQATT and SNEGSKA (reference sequence). This CDR3 is built from 15 residues. This CDR3 reads CSARLANLAKNIQYF. The CDR3 nucleotides are TGCAGTGCTAGACTGGCCAACTTAGCCAAAAACATTCAGTACTTC.

This clonotype was seen only a few times. V gene TRBV6-6 combines with J gene TRBJ2-7, with D unclear. The CDR3 runs 10 residues. Germline V CDR1 and CDR2: MNHNY, SVGAGI (reference sequence). The germline V and J ends were trimmed by 8 bases and 7 bases, with 9 bases remaining between them. The CDR3 DNA is TGTGCCAGCGGGAACGGGGAGCAGTACTTC. Residues: CASGNGEQYF.

This clonotype was recorded a few times. This sequence joins TRBV4-3 and TRBJ2-3, with TRBD2 as a possible D gene (8 bases). In germline, CDR1 is LGHNA, CDR2 YSLEER. The germline V and J ends were trimmed by 3 bases and 3 bases, with 25 bases remaining between them. CDR3 size: 19 residues. The CDR3 region has the DNA TGCGCCAGCAGCCAGCAGGGGGGAGGGAAGCGGGAGCAAACAGATACGCAGTATTTT. Translation gives CASSQQGGGKREQTDTQYF.

The chain joins TRBV5-1 to TRBJ1-2; maybe TRBD1 (6 bases). The CDR3 has 14 residues. The V and J ends lost 0 bases and 4 bases respectively, with 10 bases between them. The V gene's germline CDR1 is SGHRS and CDR2 YFSETQ. The CDR3 spells CASSLGDRLYGYTF. As DNA, the CDR3 is TGCGCCAGCAGCTTGGGAGACAGGCTCTATGGCTACACCTTC. Full variable domain (remainder filled in from reference TRBV5-1 and TRBJ1-2): KAGVTQTPRYLIKTRGQQVTLSCSPISGHRSVSWYQQTPGQGLQFLFEYFSETQRNKGNFPGRFSGRQFSNSRSEMNVSTLELGDSALYLCASSLGDRLYGYTFGSGTRLTVV.

The chain links TRBV19 to TRBJ2-7, with D perhaps TRBD2 (6 bases). V lost 8 bases and J 3 bases, leaving 17 bases between the germline ends. The CDR3 has 14 residues. Germline V gives CDR1 LNHDA, CDR2 SQIVND (reference sequence). The CDR3 is CASAGGGLDYEQYF. Here the CDR3 DNA reads TGTGCCAGTGCCGGAGGAGGGCTGGACTACGAGCAGTACTTC.

The J gene is TRBJ2-1, the V gene TRBV7-9, with TRBD2 matching over 10 bases. The germline V gene has CDR1 SEHNR and CDR2 FQNEAQ (reference sequence). V shed 5 bases and J 6 bases; nucleotides not matched to a gene: 10. The CDR3 is made up of 16 amino acids. CDR3 sequence reads: CASSPYPSGSSNEQFF. The CDR3 nucleotides are TGTGCCAGCAGCCCCTACCCTAGCGGGAGTTCCAATGAGCAGTTCTTC.

This clonotype occurred a few times. The chain joins TRBV29-1 to TRBJ2-5; a weak D match, TRBD1 (8 bases). Trimming took off 1 base at V and 2 bases at J, with 17 bases between the two ends. This CDR3 is built from 16 residues. Germline V lookup: CDR1 SQVTM, CDR2 ANQGSEA. CDR3 nucleotide sequence: TGCAGCGTTGAAGTCCGGGGGGACAGGCCTCAAGAGACCCAGTACTTC. It is translated as CSVEVRGDRPQETQYF.

This clonotype was found a few times. This chain links TRBV2 with TRBJ2-3; tentatively, D is TRBD1 or TRBD2 (6 bases each). Trimming pared 6 bases from V and 2 bases from J, leaving 12 bases between. CDR1 and CDR2 (germline): SNHLY, FYNNEI. The CDR3 runs 14 residues. The DNA for the CDR3 is TGTGCCAGCAGGGCCAGGGGACTCACAGATACGCAGTATTTT. This encodes CASRARGLTDTQYF.